This T cell receptor (beta chain) was retrieved from a study of T cell changes during pregnancy in multiple sclerosis. Method: immunoSEQ multiplex PCR; TCRdb's copy keeps in-frame clones and lacks some. The repertoire holds more than 55,000 clones, 85% to 95% seen once, with about 1% in the top ten. In germline, CDR1 is MNHNS, CDR2 SASEGT. The CDR3 extends over 14 amino acids. Deletions cut 5 bases from V and 3 bases from J, with 14 bases between. This sequence was found in a female donor with multiple sclerosis, enrolled in a pregnancy study. Source: peripheral blood, taken in the third trimester of pregnancy. The rearrangement joins TRBV6-1 to TRBJ2-7; D is possibly TRBD2 (5 bases). CDR3 protein: CASSLGSAYYEQYF. CDR3 sequence (DNA): TGTGCCAGCAGTTTAGGTAGCGCCTACTACGAGCAGTACTTC.